This TCR beta chain was sequenced during a study of cytomegalovirus exposure and HLA in healthy donors (TCRdb year 2017). Turning to the overall study: An earlier analysis of 587 of the donors reported roughly 300 Gb of sequence data and about 120 million unique TCR beta sequences obtained from approximately 180 million T cells. The study used immunosequencing to profile the T cell repertoires of approximately 630 subjects and linked those repertoires to cytomegalovirus serostatus. In a later analysis, previously published TCR beta repertoires from several hundred donors were re-analyzed and high-resolution HLA genotyping was added so that TCR occurrence patterns could be studied. An earlier analysis of around 580 of the donors used high-throughput TCR beta sequencing to judge whether each TCR beta V gene segment behaved as functional or pseudogenic. On average, about 240,000 unique TCR beta nucleotide sequences were sequenced per donor among fewer than 500 genotyped donors of the cohort, with approximately 18% of those sequences being non-productive. The study was designed to test whether signatures of past pathogen exposure could be identified by cataloging public T cell receptors. To predict cytomegalovirus infection status, the study combined high-throughput TCR immunosequencing, statistical association of individual TCRs with disease status, and machine learning. An early release covering roughly 640 HLA-typed donors comprised roughly 300 gigabases of sequencing data and about 90 million unique TCR sequences. Rather than drawing on any new phenotypic data, the later analysis identified candidate immune exposures from TCR beta sequences and the way those sequences occurred across donors. Besides the first cohort of approximately 670 subjects, a separate validation cohort made up of 120 or so different subjects was used. Typing coverage varied by locus: roughly 620-640 donors for A, B, C, DRB1 and DQB1; around 560 for DQA1; nearly 610 for DPA1; 450 to 480 for DPB1. A handful of DR-DQ haplotypes were handled as single units for association and clustering because linkage in the cohort was strong. HLA typing included class I and class II loci at four-digit resolution. A later genetic analysis used genome-wide SNP genotypes for 398 of the 666 donors, treating that subset as a discovery cohort. Every discovery cohort repertoire had been produced on one sequencing platform. Of the roughly 410 genotyped donors, 80% to 90% were placed in the genetic ancestry cluster associated with self-reported Caucasian donors. Donor age, sex, ethnicity and CMV serostatus were collected together with the repertoire data. Here is what the overall study found, with its caveats: Over 15 rarely observed V segments, including chromosome 9 orphons, were excluded from the earlier analysis of some 590 of the donors because counts were too low. Cytomegalovirus status was reported to be diagnosed by the classifier with high specificity and sensitivity in both the original and validation cohorts. In a later analysis, several top co-occurrence clusters were reported to appear linked to parvovirus B19, influenza, CMV and Epstein-Barr virus. A few of the identified cytomegalovirus-associated TCR beta chains were confirmed in vitro to be specific for cytomegalovirus antigens. Because some donors lacked HLA typing at each locus, the association tests relied only on the typed subset. Linkage disequilibrium might explain the correlated functional status among segregating V segments, but an unknown experimental factor could not be excluded. According to a later analysis, TCR association rates differed among HLA loci, with DRB1 alleles showing the most associated TCRs and HLA-C alleles showing the fewest. The authors suggested that the approach could potentially be generalized to other disease states and immunological phenotypes. When HLA alleles, especially DR and DQ, strongly co-occurred, TCR associations were difficult to assign to individual alleles. In the study, 150 to 200 TCR beta chains were listed as associated with cytomegalovirus. The 87-base-pair reads could not distinguish some IMGT-functional V segments, including TRBV6-2 and TRBV6-3, so those segments were excluded. Most TCR sequences were seen in very few donors, while some public TCRs were found in many individuals. A later genetic analysis reported fewer N-insertions in productive TCRs among donors in an Asian-associated ancestry cluster than the roughly 670-donor mean. Only TCR beta chains were sequenced in this cohort, and the absence of alpha or paired-chain data limited detectable features. Roughly uniform sequencing depth across donors was assumed in presence/absence analyses, although this assumption may not hold. A later analysis associated about 17,000 TCR beta sequences with specific HLA alleles at a false discovery rate of 0.05. In a later analysis, HLA-associated TCR beta chains were found to be more clonally expanded and to have lower generation probabilities than equally common non-associated chains. CMV serostatus was the only immune exposure information available for the cohort. In a later analysis, most CMV-associated TCR beta chains were found to appear HLA-restricted, with HLA associations seemingly driven largely by CMV exposure. In an earlier analysis of approximately 600 of the donors, most TCR beta V segments were observed in productive rearrangements about 90% or about 30% of the time, broadly matching IMGT annotations. An association between a missense DCLRE1C variant and V-gene and J-gene trimming of TCR beta chains was found in a later genetic analysis and replicated in an independent cohort. A group of highly shared sequence variants was considered likely to be a technical artifact of the sequencing pipeline. A further reported finding was that TCR beta sequences accurately predicted the HLA-A and HLA-B alleles for most subjects in the first cohort.

The cohort consisted of approximately 670 healthy bone marrow donors. Cohort members were all nominally healthy when sampled, although unrecorded immune exposures were likely present. The donor tested CMV seronegative, placing the donor among the 300 to 400 seronegative members of the cohort. A peripheral blood sample was collected from each donor, and TCR beta sequencing was performed on peripheral blood mononuclear cells. The Qiagen DNeasy Blood Extraction Kit was used to extract genomic DNA from the blood cell samples. About this clone itself: Its recognized antigen is unknown. There are no base qualities to consult, and no much larger clone falls within one base.

The cysteine opens and the phenylalanine closes a CDR3 of 12 amino acids. Solely the CDR3 DNA is kept, with 36 bases framed from the first base. In the germline V gene, CDR1 corresponds to SGHTA and CDR2 to FQGNSA. Relative to germline, V is missing 8 bases and J is missing 7 bases, with 0 bases of the junction outside any gene match. Preparation of the library involved the immunoSEQ multiplex PCR assay. A mixture of 60 forward primers for TCR Vbeta segments and 13 reverse primers for TCR Jbeta segments was used in the multiplex PCR. A multiplex PCR assay on genomic DNA amplified the CDR3 region of rearranged TCR beta genes. Amplified TCR beta libraries were sequenced as 87-base-pair reads on the Illumina HiSeq System. As for how the authors treated the data: Across the 500 to 750 repertoires, a later analysis counted 75 million to 90 million unique TCR beta chains, around 10 million of which were shared by at least two donors. To remove PCR and sequencing errors, raw reads were error-corrected and collapsed into unique sequences using a nearest-neighbor algorithm that merged closely related sequences. To assign V, D and J gene segments, CDR3 sequences were aligned to IMGT reference sequences. For a sequence to be retained, a match of at least six nucleotides to both a V gene segment and a J gene segment was required. A rearrangement was called productive if the CDR3 had no stop codons and remained in frame with V and J, and every other rearrangement was called non-productive. Following IMGT convention, CDR3 was defined as the stretch from the second conserved V-encoded cysteine up to the conserved J-encoded phenylalanine. In an earlier analysis of 550 to 650 of the donors, sequences lacking an unambiguous match to a single V gene segment were excluded. An earlier analysis of over 450 of the donors classified V segments as functional when productive rearrangements were above 56.7% and as segregating when the standard deviation between donors was above 5%. A statistical classification framework was developed to diagnose cytomegalovirus status using the catalog of TCR beta chain sequences. V and J gene assignment, in a later analysis, came from comparing TCR nucleotide sequences with IMGT/GENE-DB human TR gene sequences. The TCRdist pipeline was used in a later analysis to assign CDR3 sequences and most-parsimonious VDJ recombination scenarios. A later analysis defined each TCR beta chain by its CDR3 amino acid sequence plus V-gene family, and excluded reads lacking a unique V-gene family. A later analysis removed over 500 highly shared, low-generation-probability nucleotide sequences to deal with suspected cross-contamination and a sequencing artifact. In a later analysis, a clonal expansion index was calculated for each public chain from normalized within-repertoire ranks of inferred template counts. In a later analysis, generation probabilities were computed using a VDJ recombination model fitted to out-of-frame rearrangements, and the results were checked against IGoR. Hypergeometric tests were used in a later analysis to score TCR-TCR, TCR-HLA and TCR-CMV co-occurrence, with a repertoire-size bias correction applied to the TCR pairs. False discovery rates were estimated in a later analysis by permuting HLA or CMV assignments 20 times. In a later analysis, co-occurring TCRs were grouped using DBSCAN, and TCRdist sequence similarity was added for clustering within HLA-allele-positive subsets. For co-occurrence clustering, repertoires with fewer than 30,000 or more than 120,000 public chains were excluded, along with about five repertoires with anomalous nucleotide sharing. TCRdb obtained this table from immuneACCESS and retained in-frame rearrangements with V and J assigned. These tables miss some clones; where compared with another copy, unresolved V genes account for less than half of the shortfall, and the remainder is unexplained. The V and J calls and clone size come from that table; D and trimming were worked out from the DNA. In this sample the table shows approximately 130,000 clones, approximately 90% of which occur a single time. Clones ranked in the top ten supply roughly 5.2% of the sample.

The sequence derives from a woman in her thirties in good health and CMV-seronegative. The sequenced material came from PBMCs. The rearranged segments are TRBV7-2 and TRBJ1-6; 9 bases in the middle match TRBD1. The nucleotide sequence is given as TGTGCCAGCGGGACAGGGAATTCACCCCTCCACTTT. This sequence encodes CASGTGNSPLHF. With the rest looked up from the reference TRBV7-2 and TRBJ1-6 genes rather than sequenced, the full variable domain is GAGVSQSPSNKVTEKGKDVELRCDPISGHTALYWYRQSLGQGLEFLIYFQGNSAPDKSGLPSDRFSAERTGGSVSTLTIQRTQQEDSAVYLCASGTGNSPLHFGNGTRLTVT.